The 14 T cell receptor beta chains reported below all come from one sample, sequenced in a study of cytomegalovirus exposure and HLA in healthy donors. Both 60 Vbeta primers and 13 Jbeta primers went into the PCR. Repertoires were generated with immunoSEQ multiplex PCR, while TCRdb's copy carries only in-frame clones and drops some. The sample carries 250,000 or so clones, around 90% recorded once. Sequenced input: PBMCs. The receptors derive from a girl aged 2 to 9 in good health and CMV-seronegative.

The V and J genes are TRBV2 and TRBJ2-4; D uncertain. Germline CDR1 reads SNHLY; CDR2 reads FYNNEI. This CDR3 has 16 residues. Trimming pared 4 bases from V and 2 bases from J, leaving 15 bases between. The CDR3 here is CASSGSSQWSKNIQYF. CDR3 nucleotides: TGTGCCAGCAGTGGCTCAAGCCAATGGTCCAAAAACATTCAGTACTTC.

This clone was observed a single time. J is TRBJ2-7 and V is TRBV4-1; 7 bases are a match to TRBD1. This CDR3 is built from 18 residues. Germline V gives CDR1 MGHRA, CDR2 YSYEKL. V dropped 0 bases and J dropped 1; count of bases not matched to a gene: 12. The CDR3 spells CASSQEALSRTGSYEQYF. In nucleotides, the CDR3 is TGCGCCAGCAGCCAAGAGGCGTTAAGCCGGACAGGATCCTACGAGCAGTACTTC.

The V and J genes are TRBV5-4 and TRBJ2-3; maybe TRBD2 (6 bases). The CDR3 is 17 amino acids. With 0 bases removed from V and 0 bases from J, the gap between germline ends came to 14 bases. Germline V lookup: CDR1 SGHNT, CDR2 YYREEE (reference sequence). The CDR3 coding sequence is TGTGCCAGCAGCTTGGTCTTTGCGGGGCCTAGCACAGATACGCAGTATTTT. Translation gives CASSLVFAGPSTDTQYF. Full variable domain (remainder filled in from reference TRBV5-4 and TRBJ2-3): ETGVTQSPTHLIKTRGQQVTLRCSSQSGHNTVSWYQQALGQGPQFIFQYYREEENGRGNFPPRFSGLQFPNYSSELNVNALELDDSALYLCASSLVFAGPSTDTQYFGPGTRLTVL.

The chain links TRBV7-9 to TRBJ2-6, with 8 bases fitting TRBD1. The CDR3 runs to 19 residues. V lost 5 bases, J lost 3 bases, and 15 bases stayed unmatched. Germline V gene sequence: CDR1 SEHNR, CDR2 FQNEAQ (reference sequence). The CDR3 protein is CASSTPPQGGPFGANVLTF. CDR3 nucleotides: TGTGCCAGCAGCACCCCTCCACAGGGGGGCCCCTTTGGGGCCAACGTCCTGACTTTC. Variable domain in full (rest from reference TRBV7-9 and TRBJ2-6): DTGVSQNPRHKITKRGQNVTFRCDPISEHNRLYWYRQTLGQGPEFLTYFQNEAQLEKSRLLSDRFSAERPKGSFSTLEIQRTEQGDSAMYLCASSTPPQGGPFGANVLTFGAGSRLTVL.

The J gene is TRBJ2-2, the V gene TRBV28, with 9 bases identical to TRBD2. V dropped 6 bases and J dropped 3; count of bases not matched to a gene: 5. The CDR3 extends over 15 amino acids. CDR1 and CDR2 (germline): MDHEN, SYDVKM. The CDR3 coding sequence is TGTGCCAGCAGGTTAGCGGGGGAATACACCGGGGAGCTGTTTTTT. This translates into CASRLAGEYTGELFF. Variable domain in full (rest from reference TRBV28 and TRBJ2-2): DVKVTQSSRYLVKRTGEKVFLECVQDMDHENMFWYRQDPGLGLRLIYFSYDVKMKEKGDIPEGYSVSREKKERFSLILESASTNQTSMYLCASRLAGEYTGELFFGEGSRLTVL.

The chain combines TRBV7-9 with TRBJ1-1, with a weak D call TRBD1 (5 bases). This CDR3 has 14 residues. The V end was cut by 5 bases, the J end by 6 bases, with 16 bases between. Germline V gives CDR1 SEHNR, CDR2 FQNEAQ (reference sequence). The CDR3 region is CASSLDGGTSEAFF. As DNA, the CDR3 is TGTGCCAGCAGCCTAGACGGAGGGACCTCTGAAGCTTTCTTT.

This chain uses TRBV19 with TRBJ1-5, with D tentatively TRBD1 (6 bases). This CDR3 region has 15 residues. V lost 1 base to trimming and J lost 4 bases, with 11 bases between them. CDR1 is LNHDA, CDR2 SQIVND, per germline (reference sequence). This CDR3 is CASSIGPGQNQPQHF. DNA for the CDR3: TGTGCCAGTAGTATAGGACCGGGACAAAATCAGCCCCAGCATTTT.

The genes are TRBV28 and TRBJ2-3; 8 bases fit TRBD1. Trimming removed 4 bases from V and 2 bases from J; junction bases left unmatched: 8. The CDR3 runs 16 residues. Germline V gives CDR1 MDHEN, CDR2 SYDVKM. CDR3: CASSSGTGGFTDTQYF. CDR3 nucleotides: TGTGCCAGCAGTTCCGGGACAGGAGGTTTCACAGATACGCAGTATTTT. The full variable domain, rest sourced from reference TRBV28 and TRBJ2-3, is DVKVTQSSRYLVKRTGEKVFLECVQDMDHENMFWYRQDPGLGLRLIYFSYDVKMKEKGDIPEGYSVSREKKERFSLILESASTNQTSMYLCASSSGTGGFTDTQYFGPGTRLTVL.

The chain couples TRBV2 to TRBJ1-3; D ambiguous. Between the trimmed V and J ends, which lost 10 bases and 0 bases, there was a span of 10 bases. CDR1 SNHLY and CDR2 FYNNEI come from the germline V gene. The CDR3 is 13 residues long. CDR3 protein: CAMRESSGNTIYF. CDR3 DNA: TGTGCCATGCGGGAAAGCTCTGGAAACACCATATATTTT.

This clone was counted only a few times. The V call is TRBV7-9, the J call TRBJ1-5; 7 nucleotides agree with TRBD1. The CDR3 is made up of 17 amino acids. In germline, CDR1 is SEHNR, CDR2 FQNEAQ (reference sequence). With 0 bases clipped from V and 0 bases from J, the junction kept 5 bases outside the gene matches. CDR3 bases: TGTGCCAGCAGCTTAGCGGCTTCAGGGGGTAGCAATCAGCCCCAGCATTTT. As protein: CASSLAASGGSNQPQHF.

The rearrangement links TRBV2 to TRBJ1-1; maybe TRBD1 (5 bases). Between the trimmed V and J ends, which lost 5 bases and 4 bases, there was a span of 11 bases. The CDR3 length is 13 residues. Germline-derived CDR1 and CDR2 are SNHLY and FYNNEI. The CDR3 sequence: CASSLGRGTEAFF. In DNA form, the CDR3 reads TGTGCCAGCAGTCTTGGAAGGGGCACTGAAGCTTTCTTT.

The chain employs TRBV30 and TRBJ1-4; unclear D gene. The V gene's germline CDR1 is GTSNPN and CDR2 SVGIG (reference sequence). This CDR3 region has 11 residues. Trimming pared 7 bases from V and 5 bases from J, leaving 8 bases between. The CDR3 DNA sequence: TGTGCCTACGGGTGGAATGAAAAACTGTTTTTT. Protein sequence: CAYGWNEKLFF.

This rearrangement joins TRBV23-1 to TRBJ2-1; 11 bases agree with TRBD2. TRBV23-1 is designated an ORF whose function remains uncertain. Trimming removed 2 bases from V and 4 bases from J; junction bases left unmatched: 1. This CDR3 spans 15 amino acids. The CDR3 DNA follows: TGCGCCAGCAGTCAAGTAGCGGGGGGGTACAATGAGCAGTTCTTC. Its protein is CASSQVAGGYNEQFF.

This chain joins TRBV10-1 and TRBJ1-1; D not resolved. CDR3 length equals 16 residues. The germline V and J ends were trimmed by 1 base and 5 bases, with 17 bases remaining between them. Germline CDR1 reads WNHNN; CDR2 reads SYGVQD (reference sequence). The CDR3 is CASSEWLGLEKTEAFF. DNA for the CDR3: TGCGCCAGCAGTGAGTGGTTAGGATTGGAGAAAACTGAAGCTTTCTTT.